The source of this TCR beta chain is a study of T cells in Graves' hyperthyroidism and ophthalmopathy. Findings and caveats of the study: Researchers report that a 13 V-J model separated ophthalmopathy from stable hyperthyroidism.

Participants, patients aged 18 to 65, had newly diagnosed hyperthyroidism with a duration under 2 months. Together with thyroid ultrasound, orbital computed tomography, serum thyroxine and TRAb, clinical symptoms were used for diagnoses. The source material, RNA transcripts, was used to amplify TCR beta CDR3 regions. HTBI primers were used for first-round RT-PCR of the TCR CDR3. TCRdb fed the multiplex PCR reads into MiXCR, producing one record per CDR3 protein. The table has some 740,000 distinct CDR3 sequences, about 14% seen once; the top ten hold roughly 10%. Worth noting for this clonotype: The antigen remains undetermined.

Source material: blood. This sequence originates from a woman aged 18 to 35 with Graves' hyperthyroidism.

The CDR3 bases are TGCGCCAGCAGCTTAGGCGACAGGGGCCCCAACAATGAGCAGTTCTTC. It codes for CASSLGDRGPNNEQFF. The gene calls are TRBV5-1 and TRBJ2-1, with TRBD1 matching 8 bases. The CDR3 extends over 16 amino acids. Germline lookup yields CDR1 SGHRS and CDR2 YFSETQ. Trimming took 2 bases from V and 5 from J; bases not matched to a gene: 9.